This passage covers 10 T cell receptor beta chains from one sample sequenced in a study of T-cell memory formation after mild COVID-19. A single record per CDR3 protein comes from TCRdb applying MiXCR to the 5' RACE reads. The table shows fewer than 550,000 distinct CDR3 sequences, with roughly 20% occurring only once. The material sequenced was PBMCs or a T cell subset sorted from them (not recorded which). All receptors come from an adult woman who had mild COVID-19 (a few samples of this study predate the infection). Cell type and time point are not known.

The chain joins TRBV6-6 to TRBJ2-2; D gene uncertain. Trimming removed 7 bases at V and 5 bases at J, with 8 bases between. This CDR3 region has 12 residues. CDR1 and CDR2 from the germline V gene are MNHNY and SVGAGI (reference sequence). CDR3 DNA sequence: TGTGCCAGCACGACGGAGACCGGGGAGCTGTTTTTT. Protein sequence: CASTTETGELFF.

This clonotype was counted a few times. V gene TRBV5-1 combines with J gene TRBJ1-1; D is possibly TRBD1 (5 bases). The CDR3 covers 14 residues. Germline lookup yields CDR1 SGHRS and CDR2 YFSETQ. V was clipped by 5 bases and J by 1 base, with 12 bases between them. In nucleotides, the CDR3 is TGCGCCAGCAGGAGGCTTCAGGGGAACACTGAAGCTTTCTTT. The encoded protein is CASRRLQGNTEAFF.

This clonotype was observed at least ten times. The chain's CDR3 is CASSLEGSGLPREQFF. CDR3 DNA: TGTGCCAGCAGCTTAGAGGGCTCGGGACTACCCCGCGAGCAGTTCTTC. V is TRBV7-2 and J is TRBJ2-1, with 7 bases aligning to TRBD2. CDR3 length equals 16 residues. Germline CDR1 SGHTA, CDR2 FQGNSA. V gave up 1 base and J gave up 10 bases; unmatched junction bases: 13.

The CDR3 region has the DNA TGTGCCAGCAGTTACCAGGGAGCCCCCTACGAGCAGTACTTC. It yields the protein CASSYQGAPYEQYF. The J gene is TRBJ2-7, the V gene TRBV6-6; the D call may be TRBD1 or TRBD2 (5 bases each). V lost 2 bases and J 2 bases, leaving 10 bases between the germline ends. Germline CDR1 is MNHNY and CDR2 is SVGAGI (reference sequence). This CDR3 is 14 amino acids long.

This clonotype showed up just once. The rearrangement joins TRBV12-3 or TRBV12-4 to TRBJ1-2; TRBD1 might be the D (5 bases). The length of the CDR3 is 15 residues. Trimming pared 5 bases from V and 4 bases from J, leaving 17 bases between. Here the CDR3 DNA reads TGTGCCAGCAGTCTAACAGGACTCGGCGGCTATGGCTACACCTTC. Encoded protein: CASSLTGLGGYGYTF.

The genes are TRBV6-6 and TRBJ2-1; 7 nucleotides match TRBD1. This CDR3 region has 15 residues. The V segment lost 6 bases and the J segment 7 bases; nucleotides outside the gene matches: 12. CDR1 is MNHNY and CDR2 is SVGAGI in the germline V gene (reference sequence). The CDR3 DNA reads TGTGCCAGCAGCTCGCGACAGGGCGTGCAAAATGAGCAGTTCTTC. It codes for CASSSRQGVQNEQFF.

The sample holds a few counts of this clonotype. This chain joins TRBV20-1 and TRBJ1-6, with unresolved D. With 0 bases removed from V and 5 bases from J, the gap between germline ends came to 11 bases. CDR3 length: 15 residues. The germline V gene encodes CDR1 DFQATT and CDR2 SNEGSKA (reference sequence). The CDR3 sequence is CSARDLAPDNSPLHF. The CDR3 DNA reads as TGCAGTGCTAGAGACCTAGCTCCGGATAATTCACCCCTCCACTTT.

The chain joins TRBV18 to TRBJ2-5; D is unresolved. Germline V gene data show CDR1 as KGHSH and CDR2 as LQKENI. V was pared by 5 bases and J by 4 bases, with 14 bases between. This CDR3 is built from 14 residues. CDR3 DNA: TGTGCCAGCTCAGCAACACAAGCTCGAGAGACCCAGTACTTC. This translates into CASSATQARETQYF.

The table lists this clonotype with a few counts. This chain connects TRBV7-8 to TRBJ2-1, with 8 positions matching TRBD2. Germline assignment: CDR1 SGHVS and CDR2 FQNEAQ. The CDR3 totals 15 residues. V shed 3 bases and J 2 bases; nucleotides not matched to a gene: 3. CDR3: CASSFSGSTYNEQFF. The CDR3 nucleotides are TGTGCCAGCAGCTTCAGCGGGAGCACCTACAATGAGCAGTTCTTC.

The sample holds a few counts of this clonotype. V gene TRBV18 combines with J gene TRBJ2-7; possible D gene TRBD1, 7 bases. The ends were cut back, 5 bases at V and 3 bases at J, with 11 bases in the middle. Germline V lookup: CDR1 KGHSH, CDR2 LQKENI. The CDR3 totals 13 residues. The CDR3 region has the DNA TGTGCCAGCTCAGCGGGACAGTACTACGAGCAGTACTTC. It specifies CASSAGQYYEQYF.